The source of this TCR beta chain is a study of T-cell memory formation after mild COVID-19. With regard to this clonotype: Its antigen remains unidentified.

One entry per CDR3 protein, called by TCRdb with MiXCR from the 5' RACE reads. The sample has around 400,000 distinct CDR3 sequences; around 24% are singletons. The CDR3 consists of 18 residues. V lost 0 bases and J lost 2; bases outside the gene matches: 10. The germline CDR1 and CDR2 sequences are SGHAT and FQNNGV. Study-wide results and caveats: Contracting clones from day 15 to 85 had balanced CD4/CD8; later expanders favoured CD4+.

The rearrangement links TRBV11-2 to TRBJ2-3; 8 bases agree with TRBD2. The receptor was derived from an adult woman who had mild COVID-19 (a few samples of this study predate the infection). Cell type and time point are not known. Input material: PBMCs or a T cell subset sorted from them (not recorded which). Here the CDR3 DNA reads TGTGCCAGCAGCTTAGAGTCCAGGGCGGGAGGTACCACAGATACGCAGTATTTT. Residues: CASSLESRAGGTTDTQYF.